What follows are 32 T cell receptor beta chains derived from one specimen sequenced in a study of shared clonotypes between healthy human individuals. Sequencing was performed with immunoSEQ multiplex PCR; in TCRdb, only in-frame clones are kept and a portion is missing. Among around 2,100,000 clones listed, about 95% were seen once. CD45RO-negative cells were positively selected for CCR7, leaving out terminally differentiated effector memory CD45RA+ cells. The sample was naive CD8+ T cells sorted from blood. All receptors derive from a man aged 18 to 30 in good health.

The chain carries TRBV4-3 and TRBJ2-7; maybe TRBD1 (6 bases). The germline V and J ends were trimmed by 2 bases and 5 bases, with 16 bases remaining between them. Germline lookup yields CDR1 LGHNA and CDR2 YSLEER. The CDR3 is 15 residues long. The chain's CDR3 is CASSQLTGTPDEQYF. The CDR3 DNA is TGCGCCAGCAGCCAACTTACAGGGACCCCAGACGAGCAGTACTTC.

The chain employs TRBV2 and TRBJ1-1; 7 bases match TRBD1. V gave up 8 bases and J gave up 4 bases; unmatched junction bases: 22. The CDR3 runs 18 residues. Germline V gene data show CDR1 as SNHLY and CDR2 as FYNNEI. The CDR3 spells CASPPPQSATGSATEAFF. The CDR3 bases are TGTGCCAGCCCGCCTCCCCAATCCGCGACAGGGTCGGCCACTGAAGCTTTCTTT.

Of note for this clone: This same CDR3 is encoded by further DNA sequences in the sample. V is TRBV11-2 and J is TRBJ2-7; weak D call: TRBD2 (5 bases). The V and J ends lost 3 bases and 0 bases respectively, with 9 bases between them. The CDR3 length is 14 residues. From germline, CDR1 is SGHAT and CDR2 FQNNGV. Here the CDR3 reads CASSFGSGSYEQYF. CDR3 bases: TGTGCCAGCAGCTTTGGGAGCGGCTCCTACGAGCAGTACTTC. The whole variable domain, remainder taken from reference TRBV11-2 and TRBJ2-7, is EAGVAQSPRYKIIEKRQSVAFWCNPISGHATLYWYQQILGQGPKLLIQFQNNGVVDDSQLPKDRFSAERLKGVDSTLKIQPAKLEDSAVYLCASSFGSGSYEQYFGPGTRLTVT.

The CDR3 coding sequence is TGTGCCAGCAGTCCACCAACTGACAGGGGACGGGCCCAAGAGACCCAGTACTTC. It translates to CASSPPTDRGRAQETQYF. The J gene is TRBJ2-5, the V gene TRBV7-8, with 8 positions matching TRBD1. The CDR3 is 18 residues long. Germline V lookup: CDR1 SGHVS, CDR2 FQNEAQ. The V segment lost 6 bases and the J segment 1 base; nucleotides outside the gene matches: 16.

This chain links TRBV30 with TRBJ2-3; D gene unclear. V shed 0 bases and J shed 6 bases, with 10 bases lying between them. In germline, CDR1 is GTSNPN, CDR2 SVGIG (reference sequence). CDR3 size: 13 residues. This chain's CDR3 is CAWSVSLGDTQYF. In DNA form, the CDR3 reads TGTGCCTGGAGTGTATCCTTGGGGGATACGCAGTATTTT.

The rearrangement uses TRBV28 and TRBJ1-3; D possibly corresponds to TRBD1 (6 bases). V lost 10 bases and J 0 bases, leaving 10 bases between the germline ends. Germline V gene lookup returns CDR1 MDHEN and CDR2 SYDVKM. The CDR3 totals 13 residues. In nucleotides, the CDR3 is TGTGCCACCACAGGGAACTCTGGAAACACCATATATTTT. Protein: CATTGNSGNTIYF.

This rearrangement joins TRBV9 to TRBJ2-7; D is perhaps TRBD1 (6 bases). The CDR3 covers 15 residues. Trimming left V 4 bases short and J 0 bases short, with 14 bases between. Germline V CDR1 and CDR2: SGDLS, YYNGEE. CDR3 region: CASSTRDTPSYEQYF. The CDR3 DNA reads TGTGCCAGCAGCACCCGGGACACCCCCTCCTACGAGCAGTACTTC. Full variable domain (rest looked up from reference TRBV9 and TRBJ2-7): DSGVTQTPKHLITATGQRVTLRCSPRSGDLSVYWYQQSLDQGLQFLIQYYNGEERAKGNILERFSAQQFPDLHSELNLSSLELGDSALYFCASSTRDTPSYEQYFGPGTRLTVT.

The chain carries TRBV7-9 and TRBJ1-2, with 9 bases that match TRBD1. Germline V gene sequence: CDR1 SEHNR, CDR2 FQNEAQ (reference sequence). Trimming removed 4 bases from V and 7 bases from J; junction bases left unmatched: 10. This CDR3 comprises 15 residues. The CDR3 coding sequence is TGTGCCAGCAGCTCGATCGGGACAGGGATGATTGGCTACACCTTC. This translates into CASSSIGTGMIGYTF.

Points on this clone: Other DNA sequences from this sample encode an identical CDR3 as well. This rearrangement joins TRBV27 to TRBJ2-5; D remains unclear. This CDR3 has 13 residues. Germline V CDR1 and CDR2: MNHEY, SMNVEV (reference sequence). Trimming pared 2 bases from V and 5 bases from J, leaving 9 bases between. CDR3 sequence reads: CASSLGRRETQYF. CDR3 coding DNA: TGTGCCAGCAGTTTAGGCCGGCGGGAGACCCAGTACTTC.

The CDR3 DNA follows: TGTGCCAGCAGCTTAGACTACCCGGGGCCAAAGCAGTACTTC. This gives the protein CASSLDYPGPKQYF. This chain connects TRBV7-6 to TRBJ2-7; D may correspond to TRBD1 or TRBD2 (5 bases each). The CDR3 has 14 amino acids. Germline V gene data show CDR1 as SGHVS and CDR2 as FNYEAQ. Deletions cut 1 base from V and 8 bases from J, with 15 bases between.

The chain's CDR3 is CASSDPSTLTDTGELFF. The DNA for the CDR3 is TGTGCCAGCAGTGACCCAAGCACGTTAACGGACACCGGGGAGCTGTTTTTT. V and J are TRBV25-1 and TRBJ2-2; no clear D gene. This CDR3 spans 17 amino acids. CDR1 MGHDK and CDR2 SYGVNS come from the germline V gene. V dropped 3 bases and J dropped 3 bases, with 17 bases sitting between them.

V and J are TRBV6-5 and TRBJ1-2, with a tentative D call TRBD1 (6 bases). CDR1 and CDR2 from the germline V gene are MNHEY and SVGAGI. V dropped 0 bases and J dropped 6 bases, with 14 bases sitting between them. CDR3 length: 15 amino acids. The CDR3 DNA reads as TGTGCCAGCAGTTACTCGGGGCAGGGGTCAGATGGCTACACCTTC. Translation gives CASSYSGQGSDGYTF.

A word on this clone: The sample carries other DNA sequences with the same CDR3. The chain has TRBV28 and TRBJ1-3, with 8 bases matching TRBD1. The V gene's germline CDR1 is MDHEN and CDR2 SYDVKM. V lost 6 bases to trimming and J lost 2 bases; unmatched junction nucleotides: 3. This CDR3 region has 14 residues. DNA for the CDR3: TGTGCCAGCAGAGAACAGGGGGCTGGAAACACCATATATTTT. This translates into CASREQGAGNTIYF.

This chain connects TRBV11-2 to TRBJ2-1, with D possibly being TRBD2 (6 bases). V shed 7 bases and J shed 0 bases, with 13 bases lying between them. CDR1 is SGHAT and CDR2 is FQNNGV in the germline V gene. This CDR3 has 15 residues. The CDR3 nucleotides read TGTGCCAGCATCCACGTCGGGGGCTCCTACAATGAGCAGTTCTTC. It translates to CASIHVGGSYNEQFF.

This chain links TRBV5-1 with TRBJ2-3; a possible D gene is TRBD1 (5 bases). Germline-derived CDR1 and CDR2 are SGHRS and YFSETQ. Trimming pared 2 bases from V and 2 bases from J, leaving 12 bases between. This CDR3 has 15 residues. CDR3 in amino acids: CASSFLGPTTDTQYF. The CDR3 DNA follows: TGCGCCAGCAGCTTCCTGGGGCCAACCACAGATACGCAGTATTTT. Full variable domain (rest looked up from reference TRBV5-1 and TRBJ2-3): KAGVTQTPRYLIKTRGQQVTLSCSPISGHRSVSWYQQTPGQGLQFLFEYFSETQRNKGNFPGRFSGRQFSNSRSEMNVSTLELGDSALYLCASSFLGPTTDTQYFGPGTRLTVL.

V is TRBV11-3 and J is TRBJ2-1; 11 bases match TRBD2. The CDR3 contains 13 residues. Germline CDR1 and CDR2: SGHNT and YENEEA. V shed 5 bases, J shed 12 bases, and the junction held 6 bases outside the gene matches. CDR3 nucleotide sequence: TGTGCCAGCAGCCCCGGACTAGCGGGTGGGCAGTTCTTC. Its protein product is CASSPGLAGGQFF.

The CDR3 loop reads CASSEWVGTQETQYF. CDR3 DNA: TGTGCCAGCAGTGAATGGGTGGGGACACAAGAGACCCAGTACTTC. This chain uses TRBV2 with TRBJ2-5; tentative D call: TRBD1 (6 bases). The CDR3 runs 15 residues. V lost 2 bases, J lost 2 bases, and 12 bases lay in between. The germline gives CDR1 SNHLY, CDR2 FYNNEI.

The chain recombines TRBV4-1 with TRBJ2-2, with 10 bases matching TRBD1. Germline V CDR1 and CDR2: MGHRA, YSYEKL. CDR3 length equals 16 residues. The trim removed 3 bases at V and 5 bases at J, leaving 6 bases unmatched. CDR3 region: CASSHRQGAGTGELFF. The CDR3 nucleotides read TGCGCCAGCAGCCACAGACAGGGGGCGGGAACCGGGGAGCTGTTTTTT.

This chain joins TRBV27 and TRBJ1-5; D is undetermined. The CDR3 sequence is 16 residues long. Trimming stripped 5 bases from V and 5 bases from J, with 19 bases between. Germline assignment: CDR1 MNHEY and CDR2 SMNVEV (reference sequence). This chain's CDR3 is CASSPSVGVVYQPQHF. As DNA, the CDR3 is TGTGCCAGCAGTCCCTCGGTTGGTGTTGTGTATCAGCCCCAGCATTTT.

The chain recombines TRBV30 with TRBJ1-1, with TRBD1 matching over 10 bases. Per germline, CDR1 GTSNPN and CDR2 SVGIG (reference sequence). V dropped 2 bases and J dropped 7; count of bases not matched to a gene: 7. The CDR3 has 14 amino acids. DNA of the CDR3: TGTGCCTGGAGTACCGGGACAGGGGATATTGAAGCTTTCTTT. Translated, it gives CAWSTGTGDIEAFF. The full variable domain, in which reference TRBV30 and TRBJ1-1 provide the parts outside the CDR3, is SQTIHQWPATLVQPVGSPLSLECTVEGTSNPNLYWYRQAAGRGLQLLFYSVGIGQISSEVPQNLSASRPQDRQFILSSKKLLLSDSGFYLCAWSTGTGDIEAFFGQGTRLTVV.

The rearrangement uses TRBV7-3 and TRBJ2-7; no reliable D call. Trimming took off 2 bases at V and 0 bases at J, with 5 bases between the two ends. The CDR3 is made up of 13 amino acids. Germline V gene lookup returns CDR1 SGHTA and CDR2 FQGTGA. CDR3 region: CASSLVDSYEQYF. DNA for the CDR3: TGTGCCAGCAGCTTAGTAGACTCCTACGAGCAGTACTTC.

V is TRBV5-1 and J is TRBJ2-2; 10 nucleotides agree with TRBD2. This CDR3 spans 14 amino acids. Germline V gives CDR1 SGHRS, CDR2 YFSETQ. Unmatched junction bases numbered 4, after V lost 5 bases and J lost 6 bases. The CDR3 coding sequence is TGCGCCAGCAGAAAGACTAGCGGGCCCGGGGAGCTGTTTTTT. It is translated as CASRKTSGPGELFF.

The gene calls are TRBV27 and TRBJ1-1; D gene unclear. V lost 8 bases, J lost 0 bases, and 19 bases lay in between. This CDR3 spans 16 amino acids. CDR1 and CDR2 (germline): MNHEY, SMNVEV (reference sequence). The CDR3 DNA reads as TGTGCCAGCCGAGGCGACCGTTCACGCATGAACACTGAAGCTTTCTTT. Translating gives CASRGDRSRMNTEAFF.

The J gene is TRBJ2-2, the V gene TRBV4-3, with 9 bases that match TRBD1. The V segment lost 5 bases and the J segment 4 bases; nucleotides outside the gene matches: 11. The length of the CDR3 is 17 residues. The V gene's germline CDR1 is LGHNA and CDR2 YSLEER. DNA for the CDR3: TGCGCCAGCAGCTCTCAACCCGGGACAGGGATCACCGGGGAGCTGTTTTTT. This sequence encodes CASSSQPGTGITGELFF.

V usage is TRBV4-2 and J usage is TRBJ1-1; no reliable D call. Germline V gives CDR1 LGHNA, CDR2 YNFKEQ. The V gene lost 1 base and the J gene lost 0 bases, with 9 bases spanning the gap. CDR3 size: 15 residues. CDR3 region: CASSQGISVNTEAFF. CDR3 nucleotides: TGTGCCAGCAGCCAAGGCATATCGGTGAACACTGAAGCTTTCTTT.

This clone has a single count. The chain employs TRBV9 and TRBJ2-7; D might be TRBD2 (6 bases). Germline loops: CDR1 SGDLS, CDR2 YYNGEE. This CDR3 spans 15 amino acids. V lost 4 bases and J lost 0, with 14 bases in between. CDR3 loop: CASSPRREASYEQYF. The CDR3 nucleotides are TGTGCCAGCAGCCCCCGAAGGGAGGCCTCCTACGAGCAGTACTTC. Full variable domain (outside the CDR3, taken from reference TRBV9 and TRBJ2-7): DSGVTQTPKHLITATGQRVTLRCSPRSGDLSVYWYQQSLDQGLQFLIQYYNGEERAKGNILERFSAQQFPDLHSELNLSSLELGDSALYFCASSPRREASYEQYFGPGTRLTVT.

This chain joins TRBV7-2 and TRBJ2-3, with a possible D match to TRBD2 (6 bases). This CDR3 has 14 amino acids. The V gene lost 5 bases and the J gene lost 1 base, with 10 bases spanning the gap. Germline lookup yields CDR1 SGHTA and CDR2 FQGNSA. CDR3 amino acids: CASSPGTRTDTQYF. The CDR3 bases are TGTGCCAGCAGCCCAGGGACTCGCACAGATACGCAGTATTTT.

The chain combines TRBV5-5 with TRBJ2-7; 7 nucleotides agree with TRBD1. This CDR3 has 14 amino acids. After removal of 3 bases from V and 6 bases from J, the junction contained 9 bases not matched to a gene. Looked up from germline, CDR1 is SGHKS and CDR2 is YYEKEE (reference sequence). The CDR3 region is CASSSGTVGFEQYF. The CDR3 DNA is TGTGCCAGCAGCTCCGGGACAGTGGGGTTCGAGCAGTACTTC.

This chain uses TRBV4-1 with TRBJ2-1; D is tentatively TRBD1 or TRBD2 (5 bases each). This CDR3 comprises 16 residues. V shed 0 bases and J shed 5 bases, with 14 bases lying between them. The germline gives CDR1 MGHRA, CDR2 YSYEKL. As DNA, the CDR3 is TGCGCCAGCAGCCAAGATGTTTTGGGGGTCCACAATGAGCAGTTCTTC. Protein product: CASSQDVLGVHNEQFF.

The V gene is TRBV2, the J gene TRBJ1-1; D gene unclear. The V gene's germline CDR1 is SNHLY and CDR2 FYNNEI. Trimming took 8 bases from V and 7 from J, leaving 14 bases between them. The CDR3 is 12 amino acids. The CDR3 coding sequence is TGTGCCAGCCAAGCCGGGATATATGAAGCTTTCTTT. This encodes CASQAGIYEAFF.

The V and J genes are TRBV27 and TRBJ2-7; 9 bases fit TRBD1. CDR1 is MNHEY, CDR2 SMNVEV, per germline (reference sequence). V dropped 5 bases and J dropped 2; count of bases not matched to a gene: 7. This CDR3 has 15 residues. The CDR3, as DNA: TGTGCCAGCAGTCCCAGACAGGGGGGAACCTACGAGCAGTACTTC. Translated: CASSPRQGGTYEQYF.

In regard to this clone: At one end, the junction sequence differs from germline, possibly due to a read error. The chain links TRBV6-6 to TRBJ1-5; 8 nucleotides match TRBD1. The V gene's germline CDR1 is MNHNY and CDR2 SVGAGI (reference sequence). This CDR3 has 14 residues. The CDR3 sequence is CAGSSGQGNQPQHF. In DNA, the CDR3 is TGTGCCGGCAGTTCGGGACAGGGCAATCAGCCCCAGCATTTT.